These 12 T cell receptor beta chains were sequenced from one sample in a study of T cells in localized non-small cell lung cancer. TCRdb's copy holds only in-frame clones and misses some; the assay was immunoSEQ multiplex PCR. The sample holds about 59,000 clones, 70% to 90% seen once. The starting material was peripheral blood, obtained before any cancer treatment. Receptors originate from a man between 40 and 70 years old with stage I squamous cell lung carcinoma.

The chain employs TRBV19 and TRBJ1-3, with D perhaps matching TRBD1 (6 bases). CDR3 size: 14 residues. Germline CDR1 reads LNHDA; CDR2 reads SQIVND (reference sequence). V was cut by 8 bases and J by 2 bases, with 13 bases left in between. The CDR3 protein is CASDRGQTGNTIYF. The CDR3 nucleotides read TGTGCCAGTGACCGCGGACAGACTGGAAACACCATATATTTT.

The chain employs TRBV6-1 and TRBJ2-3; possibly TRBD1 for D (5 bases). Trimming took off 2 bases at V and 5 bases at J, with 5 bases between the two ends. This CDR3 is built from 12 residues. Germline CDR1 and CDR2: MNHNS and SASEGT. DNA for the CDR3: TGTGCCAGCAGTGAACAGGGAGATACGCAGTATTTT. Protein: CASSEQGDTQYF.

This chain joins TRBV29-1 and TRBJ2-1; 7 bases are a match to TRBD2. Losses at the gene ends were 3 bases for V and 4 bases for J; bases not matched to a gene: 3. Germline CDR1 SQVTM, CDR2 ANQGSEA. The CDR3 loop spans 13 amino acids. In nucleotides, the CDR3 is TGCAGCGTTGAGGCTAGCGGATACAATGAGCAGTTCTTC. Its translation is CSVEASGYNEQFF.

The chain has TRBV5-4 and TRBJ2-5; unclear D gene. The ends were cut back, 2 bases at V and 5 bases at J, with 10 bases in the middle. Germline values: CDR1 SGHNT, CDR2 YYREEE (reference sequence). The CDR3 is 13 amino acids. CDR3 DNA: TGTGCCAGCAGCTTCCCAAGGGCGGAGACCCAGTACTTC. Translation: CASSFPRAETQYF.

The V gene is TRBV27, the J gene TRBJ1-1; 10 nucleotides match TRBD1. CDR1 is MNHEY, CDR2 SMNVEV, per germline (reference sequence). Trimming at V came to 2 bases and at J to 2 bases, leaving 2 bases not matched to a gene. The CDR3 is 15 amino acids. The CDR3 here is CASSLRTGGNTEAFF. The CDR3 DNA reads as TGTGCCAGCAGTTTACGGACAGGGGGAAACACTGAAGCTTTCTTT.

The rearrangement joins TRBV7-3 to TRBJ2-1, with D possibly being TRBD1 (7 bases). The ends were cut back, 5 bases at V and 8 bases at J, with 16 bases in the middle. The length of the CDR3 is 14 residues. Germline CDR1 reads SGHTA; CDR2 reads FQGTGA. CDR3 sequence reads: CASSVSSRGDEQFF. The CDR3 region has the DNA TGTGCCAGCAGCGTCTCATCCAGGGGGGATGAGCAGTTCTTC.

The chain couples TRBV5-1 to TRBJ2-2, with TRBD1 as a possible D gene (5 bases). The CDR3 length is 13 residues. Germline V gene lookup returns CDR1 SGHRS and CDR2 YFSETQ. Trimming shortened V by 5 bases and J by 4 bases, and 9 bases separated the two germline ends. The CDR3 loop is CASRTGTTGELFF. The CDR3, as DNA: TGCGCCAGCAGAACAGGAACCACCGGGGAGCTGTTTTTT. The full variable domain, with the rest looked up from reference TRBV5-1 and TRBJ2-2, is KAGVTQTPRYLIKTRGQQVTLSCSPISGHRSVSWYQQTPGQGLQFLFEYFSETQRNKGNFPGRFSGRQFSNSRSEMNVSTLELGDSALYLCASRTGTTGELFFGEGSRLTVL.

This chain links TRBV5-6 with TRBJ2-7; 9 bases align to TRBD1. Germline trimming cut 3 bases from V and 5 bases from J; bases unmatched to any gene: 6. CDR3 size: 14 residues. CDR1 is SGHDT and CDR2 is YYEEEE in the germline V gene. This CDR3 reads CASSSGQGSHEQYF. The CDR3 DNA is TGTGCCAGCAGCTCAGGACAGGGGTCCCACGAGCAGTACTTC.

In nucleotides, the CDR3 is TGTGCCAGCAGCGCGGGACAGAACACTGAAGCTTTCTTT. Its protein is CASSAGQNTEAFF. The chain links TRBV9 to TRBJ1-1; D possibly corresponds to TRBD1 (6 bases). The germline CDR1 and CDR2 sequences are SGDLS and YYNGEE. Trimming left V 3 bases short and J 1 base short, with 7 bases between. This CDR3 contains 13 residues.

The J gene is TRBJ2-1, the V gene TRBV4-2; 10 bases align to TRBD1. CDR3 length: 18 amino acids. The J segment lost 5 bases and the V segment lost 0 bases, leaving 10 bases of the junction unmatched. Germline V gene data show CDR1 as LGHNA and CDR2 as YNFKEQ. The CDR3 is CASSQDYFPGQGHNEQFF. Here the CDR3 DNA reads TGTGCCAGCAGCCAAGATTATTTTCCGGGACAGGGGCACAATGAGCAGTTCTTC.

This chain joins TRBV6-5 and TRBJ2-7; 8 bases align to TRBD1. The CDR3 runs 15 residues. Germline CDR1 is MNHEY and CDR2 is SVGAGI. With V trimmed by 5 bases and J by 0 bases, 6 bases remained unmatched. CDR3 coding DNA: TGTGCCAGCAGTCGACAGGGGAAGACCTCCTACGAGCAGTACTTC. Its protein is CASSRQGKTSYEQYF.

This clone was seen only once. This sequence joins TRBV11-2 and TRBJ2-7, with D tentatively TRBD1 (5 bases). Trimming took 4 bases from V and 4 from J, leaving 17 bases between them. The germline V gene encodes CDR1 SGHAT and CDR2 FQNNGV. This CDR3 spans 15 amino acids. Here the CDR3 reads CASSSPQGRKYEQYF. The CDR3 nucleotides are TGTGCCAGCAGCTCCCCGCAGGGAAGGAAGTACGAGCAGTACTTC.